The 7 T cell receptor beta chains listed next were all sequenced from one sample in a study of T cell repertoires in cytomegalovirus infection. MiXCR, applied by TCRdb to the reads, yields one record per CDR3 protein. The sample includes approximately 190,000 distinct CDR3 sequences, approximately 9.6% of them seen just once. Source material: PBMCs. These receptors were collected from a human donor in good health (CMV status not recorded). Some clones in this sample may be carry-over from other donors' samples.

This clonotype was detected many times. The J gene is TRBJ1-5, the V gene TRBV10-2, with unresolved D. V lost 5 bases, J lost 1 base, and 9 bases lay in between. The CDR3 is 14 amino acids. Germline V gene sequence: CDR1 WSHSY, CDR2 SAAADI. The CDR3 DNA follows: TGCGCCAGCAGTTGGACTGCGAGCAATCAGCCCCAGCATTTT. This gives the protein CASSWTASNQPQHF.

Concerning this clonotype itself: A much larger clonotype is one base distant, so this may be a read error. The chain is built from TRBV10-3 and TRBJ2-3; perhaps D is TRBD1 or TRBD2 (5 bases each). The CDR3 is 11 residues long. CDR1 and CDR2 (germline): ENHRY, SYGVKD. V lost 2 bases and J lost 10, with 7 bases in between. The chain's CDR3 is CAISEGGAQYF. DNA for the CDR3: TGTGCCATCAGTGAGGGGGGTGCGCAGTATTTT.

The chain couples TRBV15 to TRBJ2-1, with D unresolved. Trimming cost V 0 bases and J 5 bases, with 8 bases left between them. Germline V lookup: CDR1 LNHNV, CDR2 YYDKDF (reference sequence). This CDR3 region has 14 residues. The CDR3 coding sequence is TGTGCCACCAGCAGAGATCCCGGAAACAATGAGCAGTTCTTC. Translating it yields CATSRDPGNNEQFF.

This clonotype was seen many times. This sequence joins TRBV7-8 and TRBJ1-6; D remains ambiguous. This CDR3 is 16 amino acids long. Per germline, CDR1 SGHVS and CDR2 FQNEAQ. Trimming cost V 5 bases and J 0 bases, with 11 bases left between them. CDR3: CASSPQISSYNSPLHF. The CDR3 DNA sequence: TGTGCCAGCAGCCCCCAGATTAGCTCCTATAATTCACCCCTCCACTTT.

This chain joins TRBV5-1 and TRBJ2-5; 13 bases map to TRBD2. V lost 6 bases, J lost 8 bases, and 22 bases stayed unmatched. The length of the CDR3 is 19 residues. Germline-derived CDR1 and CDR2 are SGHRS and YFSETQ. The CDR3 nucleotides read TGCGCCAGCATGACACCTACCGGGACTAGCGGGACGGGGAGAGATACCCAGTACTTC. This sequence encodes CASMTPTGTSGTGRDTQYF.

This clonotype occurred a few times. This chain uses TRBV25-1 with TRBJ1-1, with TRBD1 identical over 7 bases. V dropped 4 bases and J dropped 0; count of bases not matched to a gene: 5. Germline values: CDR1 MGHDK, CDR2 SYGVNS. The CDR3 consists of 15 residues. As DNA, the CDR3 is TGTGCCAGCAGTGCCGGGACAGCAATGAACACTGAAGCTTTCTTT. Translated: CASSAGTAMNTEAFF.

This clonotype has at least ten counts. This chain uses TRBV11-2 with TRBJ2-1; 10 nucleotides align to TRBD2. Germline V gene sequence: CDR1 SGHAT, CDR2 FQNNGV. V lost 5 bases to trimming and J lost 12 bases; unmatched junction nucleotides: 13. This CDR3 is 15 amino acids long. CDR3 residues: CASSPLAGVLGGQFF. The CDR3 coding sequence is TGTGCCAGCAGCCCTCTAGCGGGGGTCCTAGGGGGGCAGTTCTTC.